A selection of T cell receptor beta chains follows, all from one sample in a study of PD-L1 blockade in urothelial cancer. Sequenced by immunoSEQ multiplex PCR; TCRdb stores in-frame clones only, minus some. Of 50,000 to 55,000 clones listed, more than 70% were seen once; the top ten hold 2.4%. The input for sequencing was PBMCs, taken around atezolizumab (anti-PD-L1) treatment. Receptor source: a man in his 60s with urothelial cancer. Each CDR3 is given with its conserved first and last residue. The D gene is left open where the match is weak. Size is stated for part of the rows, as once, few or many counts, or as a class when the clone is expanded.

>TRBV10-3|NA|TRBJ2-7|TRBD2
TGTGCCATCAGTGAGCCGCCGGGGGGAAACCACGAGCAGTACTTC
CAISEPPGGNHEQYF
>TRBV7-3|NA|TRBJ2-1|TRBD1
TGTGCCAGCAGCTTTGACAGGGGGCCCAACAATGAGCAGTTCTTC
CASSFDRGPNNEQFF
>TRBV6-5|NA|TRBJ2-7|NA
TGTGCCAGCGCAGGGCTAGGGCCCTACGAGCAGTACTTC
CASAGLGPYEQYF
>TRBV11-2|NA|TRBJ2-7|TRBD1
TGTGCCAGCAGGATGGACAGGGCGTTCGACGAGCAGTACTTC
CASRMDRAFDEQYF
>TRBV6-1|NA|TRBJ2-3|TRBD1
TGTGCCAGCATCAGAGACAGGGGGCTCTCAGATACGCAGTATTTT
CASIRDRGLSDTQYF
>TRBV28|NA|TRBJ1-3|TRBD1
TGTGCCAGCAGTCAAGGGACAGGGCCCTCTGGAAACACCATATATTTT
CASSQGTGPSGNTIYF
>TRBV20-1|NA|TRBJ1-2|NA
TGCAGTGCTAGAGCGGGGAGCGGCTACACCTTC
CSARAGSGYTF
>TRBV4-3|NA|TRBJ2-7|NA
TGCGCCAGCAGCCGTGGCGGAGACTACGAGCAGTACTTC
CASSRGGDYEQYF
>TRBV6-4|once|TRBJ2-1|TRBD2
TGTGCCAGCAGTGCAAATAGCGGGGGGGCCAATGAGCAGTTCTTC
CASSANSGGANEQFF
>TRBV5-6|NA|TRBJ1-4|TRBD1
TGTGCCAGCAGCAAACGGGACAGGGGCCCAGCAACTAATGAAAAACTGTTTTTT
CASSKRDRGPATNEKLFF
>TRBV10-3|NA|TRBJ2-5|TRBD2
TGTGCCATCAGTGAGTCGGTAGCGGGGGGGTTGGAGACCCAGTACTTC
CAISESVAGGLETQYF
>TRBV5-1|NA|TRBJ2-7|TRBD1
TGCGCCAGCAGCGGGGGACAGGGAGCCTACGAGCAGTACTTC
CASSGGQGAYEQYF
>TRBV30|NA|TRBJ2-1|NA
TGTGCCTGGAGTGTACAAATCGGGGGTGAGCAGTTCTTC
CAWSVQIGGEQFF
>TRBV28|NA|TRBJ2-7|NA
TGTGCCAGCAGTCTTGGAGGGGCCATAACCTACGAGCAGTACTTC
CASSLGGAITYEQYF
>TRBV30|NA|TRBJ1-2|NA
TGTGCCTGGAGTGTAGGAGCAGCAGCTAACTATGGCTACACCTTC
CAWSVGAAANYGYTF
>TRBV19|NA|TRBJ1-2|TRBD1
TGTGCCAGTAGTGCACAGGGGGGGCCCTATGGCTACACCTTC
CASSAQGGPYGYTF
>TRBV15|NA|TRBJ2-7|NA
TGTGCCACCTGGTCTTGCCCGGACGAGCAGTACTTC
CATWSCPDEQYF
>TRBV5-1|NA|TRBJ1-1|NA
TGCGCCAGCAGCATCCTACAGGGAACTGAAGCTTTCTTT
CASSILQGTEAFF
>TRBV9|NA|TRBJ2-3|TRBD2
TGTGCCAGCAGCCCGAAAGCGCCGGGACTAGCTCCCCGCACAGATACGCAGTATTTT
CASSPKAPGLAPRTDTQYF
>TRBV10-2|NA|TRBJ1-1|TRBD1
TGCGCCAGTGCCGGACAGGGAGGAACTGAAGCTTTCTTT
CASAGQGGTEAFF
>TRBV5-4|NA|TRBJ1-1|TRBD1
TGTGCCAGCAGCTTGGAGGGGGCGCGGGGCACTGAAGCTTTCTTT
CASSLEGARGTEAFF
>TRBV28|NA|TRBJ1-4|TRBD1
TGTGCCAGCAGTTCCTCCGGGACAGAGCTTGAAAAACTGTTTTTT
CASSSSGTELEKLFF
>TRBV5-4|NA|TRBJ2-2|NA
TGTGCCAGCAGCTTGGGCTTCAGAAACACCGGGGAGCTGTTTTTT
CASSLGFRNTGELFF
>TRBV7-2|NA|TRBJ2-7|NA
TGTGCCAGCAGCCCGCGACAGCGCACCTACGAGCAGTACTTC
CASSPRQRTYEQYF
>TRBV9|NA|TRBJ2-6|TRBD2
TGTGCCAGCAGCGTAGCAGCGGGAGGCCCTCTCAGCTCTGGGGCCAACGTCCTGACTTTC
CASSVAAGGPLSSGANVLTF
>TRBV30|NA|TRBJ1-1|TRBD1
TGTGCCTGGAGCCTTTCTACAGGGGCCAGCACTGAAGCTTTCTTT
CAWSLSTGASTEAFF
>TRBV19|once|TRBJ2-7|NA
TGTGCCAGTAGTAATACAGGGCAAAGAAGCTACGAGCAGTACTTC
CASSNTGQRSYEQYF
>TRBV6-5|once|TRBJ1-5|TRBD1
TGTGCCAGCAGACCCGGCCAGGGGGTAGGACAGCCCCAGCATTTT
CASRPGQGVGQPQHF
>TRBV6-4|once|TRBJ1-1|NA
TGTGCCACCCTGCCGGGGAACACTGAAGCTTTCTTT
CATLPGNTEAFF
>TRBV30|NA|TRBJ1-2|NA
TGTGCCTGGAGTGGGGGGGACTATGGCTACACCTTC
CAWSGGDYGYTF
>TRBV9|NA|TRBJ2-3|NA
TGTGCCAGCAGCGTAGCAGGGCTAGTTAGTTTCGATACGCAGTATTTT
CASSVAGLVSFDTQYF
>TRBV27|NA|TRBJ1-3|NA
TGTGCCAGCAGTTTGGGGGGGGCCGGTGGAAACACCATATATTTT
CASSLGGAGGNTIYF
>TRBV29-1|NA|TRBJ2-7|TRBD2
TGCAGCGCGCGGCTAGCGGATCGCACCTACGAGCAGTACTTC
CSARLADRTYEQYF
>TRBV7-2|NA|TRBJ2-2|TRBD1
TGTGCCAGCAGCCCCGGTCAGGGACAGGGGGACACCGGGGAGCTGTTTTTT
CASSPGQGQGDTGELFF
>TRBV2|few|TRBJ2-7|NA
TGTGCCAGCAGGCCGGACAGCTACGAGCAGTACTTC
CASRPDSYEQYF
>TRBV28|NA|TRBJ1-1|NA
TGTGCCAGCAGTTTATTGGCAGGGGAGATTGAAGCTTTCTTT
CASSLLAGEIEAFF
>TRBV9|NA|TRBJ2-1|TRBD1
TGTGCCAGCAGCGTAGATCGGACAGGAGACAATGAGCAGTTCTTC
CASSVDRTGDNEQFF
>TRBV5-6|NA|TRBJ2-7|TRBD2
TGTGCCAGCAGCTTATTGAGACTAGCGTCCTACGAGCAGTACTTC
CASSLLRLASYEQYF
>TRBV2|NA|TRBJ2-7|NA
TGTGCCAGCAGTGAAATCGGGGCGGGGACCTACGAGCAGTACTTC
CASSEIGAGTYEQYF
>TRBV27|NA|TRBJ2-3|NA
TGTGCCAGCAGTCCCCGATGGGGCGCCACTAGCACAGATACGCAGTATTTT
CASSPRWGATSTDTQYF
>TRBV7-8|NA|TRBJ1-3|NA
TGTGCCAGCAGCCGGGGGGGGACAGGAAACACCATATATTTT
CASSRGGTGNTIYF
>TRBV6-6|NA|TRBJ1-2|TRBD1
TGTGCCAGCAGTTATGGGACAGGGAGTGGATATGGCTACACCTTC
CASSYGTGSGYGYTF
>TRBV19|NA|TRBJ1-3|NA
TGTGCCAGTACCTCTACCTACAGGGATTACTCTGGAAACACCATATATTTT
CASTSTYRDYSGNTIYF
>TRBV19|few|TRBJ2-2|TRBD2
TGTGCCAGTAGCAATAGCGGGCCGAACACCGGGGAGCTGTTTTTT
CASSNSGPNTGELFF
>TRBV7-2|NA|TRBJ2-7|TRBD2
TGTGCCAGCAGCTCGATGACTAGCGGGAGTGTGTACGAGCAGTACTTC
CASSSMTSGSVYEQYF
>TRBV5-4|NA|TRBJ1-5|TRBD1
TGTGCCAGCAGCTTGGACCCAGGGGGCCGTCAGCCCCAGCATTTT
CASSLDPGGRQPQHF
>TRBV20-1|once|TRBJ2-5|TRBD1
TGCAGTGCTGAACAGGGGAAGACCCAGTACTTC
CSAEQGKTQYF
>TRBV10-2|NA|TRBJ2-1|TRBD2
TGCGCCAGCAGTGAGTCGGGGGGTAGCGGGAAGGTGCAGTTCTTC
CASSESGGSGKVQFF
>TRBV6-6|NA|TRBJ2-7|NA
TGTGCCAGCAGACTGGGCGGGGACGGCCTCTCCTACGAGCAGTACTTC
CASRLGGDGLSYEQYF
>TRBV29-1|NA|TRBJ2-7|NA
TGCAGCGTCTCGGACAGCTACGAGCAGTACTTC
CSVSDSYEQYF
>TRBV19|NA|TRBJ1-5|NA
TGTGCCAGTAGTACCAACCCTACCGGGGGTAGGAGCAATCAGCCCCAGCATTTT
CASSTNPTGGRSNQPQHF
>TRBV5-1|NA|TRBJ2-1|TRBD2
TGCGCCAGCAGCCCAGCGGGGGCCCTGGGGAATGAGCAGTTCTTC
CASSPAGALGNEQFF
>TRBV19|NA|TRBJ1-1|NA
TGTGCCAGTACCCGGGAGGGGGGCGGGACTGAAGCTTTCTTT
CASTREGGGTEAFF
>TRBV15|NA|TRBJ1-5|NA
TGTGCCACCAGCACAAGACAGGCCTACTATCAGCCCCAGCATTTT
CATSTRQAYYQPQHF
>TRBV19|NA|TRBJ2-2|TRBD2
TGTGCCAGTAGTAGAGGGGCGGGAGACACCGGGGAGCTGTTTTTT
CASSRGAGDTGELFF
>TRBV11-2|NA|TRBJ1-1|TRBD1
TGTGCCAGCAGCTTCAGACAGGGGGTTGCTTTCTTT
CASSFRQGVAFF
>TRBV7-9|medium-sized|TRBJ2-3|TRBD1
TGTGCCAGCAGCTTAGTAGGACAGGGTAGCGATACGCAGTATTTT
CASSLVGQGSDTQYF
>TRBV10-3|NA|TRBJ2-6|TRBD1
TGTGCCATCAGTGAGGGACAGGGGGCTGGGGCCAACGTCCTGACTTTC
CAISEGQGAGANVLTF
>TRBV18|NA|TRBJ2-7|TRBD2
TGTGCCAGCTCCCCCCGGGCGGGGGTCACCTACGAGCAGTACTTC
CASSPRAGVTYEQYF